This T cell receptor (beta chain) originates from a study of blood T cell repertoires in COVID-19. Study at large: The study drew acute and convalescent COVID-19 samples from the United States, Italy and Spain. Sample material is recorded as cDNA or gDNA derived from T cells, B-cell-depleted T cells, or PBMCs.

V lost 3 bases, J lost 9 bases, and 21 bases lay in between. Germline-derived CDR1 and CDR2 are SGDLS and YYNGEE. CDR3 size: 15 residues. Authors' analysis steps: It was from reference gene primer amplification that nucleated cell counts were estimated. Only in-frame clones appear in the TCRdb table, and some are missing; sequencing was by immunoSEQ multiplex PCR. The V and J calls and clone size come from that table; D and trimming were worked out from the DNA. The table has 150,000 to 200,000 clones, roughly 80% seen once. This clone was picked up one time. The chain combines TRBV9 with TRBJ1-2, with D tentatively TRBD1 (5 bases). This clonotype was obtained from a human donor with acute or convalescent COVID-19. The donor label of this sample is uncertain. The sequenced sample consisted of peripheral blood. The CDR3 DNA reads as TGTGCCAGCAGCGGTGGGGGGTCAGCCTGTGTGTGCTACACCTTC. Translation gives CASSGGGSACVCYTF.